A single sample is the source of the 8 T cell receptor beta chains below, sequenced in a study of shared clonotypes between healthy human individuals. Sequencing was performed with immunoSEQ multiplex PCR; in TCRdb, only in-frame clones are kept and a portion is missing. The sample lists a few million clones, approximately 92% occurring once. The sequenced sample was naive CD4+ T cells sorted from blood. Subset denoted: CD45RA+ positively selected. The receptors originated from a man aged 18 to 30 in good health.

Only one count was recorded for this clone. V is TRBV19 and J is TRBJ2-1, with a possible D match to TRBD2 (6 bases). Germline CDR1 LNHDA, CDR2 SQIVND (reference sequence). This CDR3 has 15 residues. V dropped 1 base and J dropped 1 base, with 8 bases sitting between them. CDR3 amino acids: CASSIAGVSYNEQFF. CDR3 sequence (DNA): TGTGCCAGTAGTATAGCGGGGGTTTCCTACAATGAGCAGTTCTTC.

The CDR3 DNA sequence: TGTGCCATCAGTGAAGGGTTAAGCGGGGGAAACCCCTACGAGCAGTACTTC. It specifies CAISEGLSGGNPYEQYF. The chain uses TRBV10-3 and TRBJ2-7; 8 bases line up with TRBD2. The CDR3 is 17 amino acids. The germline gives CDR1 ENHRY, CDR2 SYGVKD. V dropped 3 bases and J dropped 2; count of bases not matched to a gene: 12.

The chain's CDR3 is CATSRDLTGGFQSGYTF. CDR3 in DNA: TGTGCCACCAGCAGAGATCTGACAGGGGGTTTTCAGAGTGGCTACACCTTC. The chain recombines TRBV15 with TRBJ1-2; TRBD1 aligns across 9 bases. This CDR3 contains 17 residues. The J segment lost 7 bases and the V segment lost 0 bases, leaving 12 bases of the junction unmatched. Germline V gene sequence: CDR1 LNHNV, CDR2 YYDKDF (reference sequence).

The chain recombines TRBV5-4 with TRBJ2-1, with 11 nucleotides matching TRBD2. The junction had 12 bases not matched to a gene; V was cut back by 4 bases and J by 3 bases. The CDR3 spans 18 residues. Germline CDR1 SGHNT, CDR2 YYREEE (reference sequence). CDR3 in amino acids: CASSPAALAGGNYNEQFF. The DNA of the CDR3 is TGTGCCAGCAGCCCGGCCGCTCTAGCGGGAGGAAACTACAATGAGCAGTTCTTC.

V usage is TRBV6-5 and J usage is TRBJ2-3, with no clear D. The CDR3 covers 13 residues. Between the trimmed V and J ends, which lost 1 base and 2 bases, there was a span of 4 bases. Per germline, CDR1 MNHEY and CDR2 SVGAGI. As DNA, the CDR3 is TGTGCCAGCAGTTACTTGGCCACAGATACGCAGTATTTT. Residues: CASSYLATDTQYF.

The J gene is TRBJ2-3, the V gene TRBV5-5; TRBD2 matches at 14 bases. The CDR3 extends over 18 amino acids. The V gene end was trimmed by 4 bases and the J gene end by 1 base; junction bases not matched to a gene: 8. From germline, CDR1 is SGHKS and CDR2 YYEKEE (reference sequence). CDR3 DNA sequence: TGTGCCAGCAGCCCCGGGACTAGCGGGAGTCATGGCACAGATACGCAGTATTTT. Its protein is CASSPGTSGSHGTDTQYF.

This chain joins TRBV7-3 and TRBJ1-2, with D possibly TRBD1 on 5 matching bases. Per the germline V gene, CDR1 is SGHTA and CDR2 is FQGTGA. Trimming cost V 2 bases and J 3 bases, with 10 bases left between them. There are 14 residues in the CDR3. The CDR3 sequence is CASSLGDSYYGYTF. The CDR3 bases are TGTGCCAGCAGCTTAGGAGACAGCTACTATGGCTACACCTTC.

This chain joins TRBV6-5 and TRBJ2-7, with TRBD1 matching over 7 bases. Losses at the gene ends were 10 bases for V and 7 bases for J; bases not matched to a gene: 13. Germline V gene sequence: CDR1 MNHEY, CDR2 SVGAGI. The CDR3 loop spans 13 amino acids. The CDR3 sequence is CATTPGQRREQYF. CDR3 bases: TGTGCCACGACCCCGGGACAGCGTAGAGAGCAGTACTTC.